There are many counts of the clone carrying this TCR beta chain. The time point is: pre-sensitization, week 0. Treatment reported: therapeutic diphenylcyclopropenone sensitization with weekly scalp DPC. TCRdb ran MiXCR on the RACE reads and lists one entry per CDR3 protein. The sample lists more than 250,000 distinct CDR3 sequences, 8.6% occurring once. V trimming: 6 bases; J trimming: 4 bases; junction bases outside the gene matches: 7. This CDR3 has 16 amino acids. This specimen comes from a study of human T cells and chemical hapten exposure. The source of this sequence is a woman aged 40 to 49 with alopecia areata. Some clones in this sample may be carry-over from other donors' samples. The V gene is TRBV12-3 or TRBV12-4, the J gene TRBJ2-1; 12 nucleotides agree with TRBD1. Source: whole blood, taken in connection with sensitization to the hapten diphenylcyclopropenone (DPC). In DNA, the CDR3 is TGTGCCAGCAGAAGAGGGACAGGGGGCGCTTACAATGAGCAGTTCTTC. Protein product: CASRRGTGGAYNEQFF.